The present T cell receptor beta chain was sequenced within a study of cytomegalovirus exposure and HLA in healthy donors. A remark on this clone: The target antigen is unknown.

Although they were nominally healthy when sampled, donors likely had unrecorded immune exposures. The CDR3 covers 19 residues. V shed 0 bases and J 1 base; nucleotides not matched to a gene: 7. CDR1 is MGHRA, CDR2 YSYEKL, per germline. Study outcomes and limitations: Productive rates of about 87% or about 30% were seen for most TCR beta V segments in an earlier analysis. CMV serostatus was the sole immune exposure information available.

13 Jbeta primers and 60 Vbeta primers were used for the PCR. TCRdb's copy holds only in-frame clones and misses some; the assay was immunoSEQ multiplex PCR. The sample carries under 250,000 clones, about 86% recorded once. The receptor's source is a woman aged 55 to 70 in good health and CMV-seropositive. What was sequenced was PBMCs. The V gene is TRBV4-1, the J gene TRBJ2-6, with 9 bases that match TRBD1. The CDR3 bases are TGCGCCAGCAGCCAAGATCGAGGGACAGGGAGTTCTGGGGCCAACGTCCTGACTTTC. Its translation: CASSQDRGTGSSGANVLTF.